One sample yielded the 22 T cell receptor beta chains listed below, sequenced in a study of neurological immune-mediated disorders. As for time point: longitudinal time-point 1 (baseline). In TCRdb, the 5' RACE reads were re-called with MiXCR into one record per CDR3 protein. The sample consists of some 77,000 distinct CDR3 sequences, approximately 15% of them appearing once. Sequenced material: PBMCs. The receptors were gathered from a female donor with HTLV-1-associated myelopathy (HAM/TSP).

In this sample, this clonotype turned up a few times. This chain connects TRBV11-2 to TRBJ1-2; weak D call: TRBD1 (5 bases). This CDR3 contains 11 residues. From germline, CDR1 is SGHAT and CDR2 FQNNGV. Trimming pared 5 bases from V and 5 bases from J, leaving 6 bases between. In DNA form, the CDR3 reads TGTGCCAGCAGCCAGGGATATGGCTACACCTTC. Translated, it gives CASSQGYGYTF.

This clonotype was seen repeatedly, ten times or more. The chain employs TRBV29-1 and TRBJ2-7; the D gene is possibly TRBD1 (5 bases). Trimming removed 4 bases from V and 6 bases from J, with 13 bases in between. This CDR3 is built from 12 residues. The germline V gene encodes CDR1 SQVTM and CDR2 ANQGSEA. The CDR3 nucleotides are TGCAGCGTTGTGATAGGGGCCATCGAGCAGTACTTC. It translates to CSVVIGAIEQYF.

A remark on this clonotype: With a much larger clone just one base away, this may be a read error. J is TRBJ1-1 and V is TRBV28; D is uncertain. The V end was cut by 3 bases, the J end by 2 bases, with 7 bases between. Germline CDR1 is MDHEN and CDR2 is SYDVKM. The CDR3 sequence is 13 residues long. Written as DNA, the CDR3 is TGTGCCAGCAGTTTTGTTTCAAACACTGAAGCTTTCTTT. The encoded protein is CASSFVSNTEAFF.

This clonotype has only a few counts. The chain links TRBV3-1 to TRBJ1-4; D possibly corresponds to TRBD1 (6 bases). This CDR3 comprises 15 residues. The germline gives CDR1 LGHDT, CDR2 YNNKEL (reference sequence). The V end lost 4 bases, the J end lost 2 bases, and 11 bases lay between the germline ends. For the CDR3, the DNA is TGTGCCAGCAGCCGTACGACAGGTACTAATGAAAAACTGTTTTTT. Protein sequence: CASSRTTGTNEKLFF.

The table lists this clonotype with many counts. The J gene is TRBJ2-1, the V gene TRBV5-1; TRBD1 might be the D (5 bases). Per germline, CDR1 SGHRS and CDR2 YFSETQ. The V end was cut by 4 bases, the J end by 0 bases, with 5 bases between. The CDR3 totals 13 residues. The chain's CDR3 is CASSDSSYNEQFF. For the CDR3, the DNA is TGCGCCAGCAGCGACAGCTCCTACAATGAGCAGTTCTTC.

The chain combines TRBV27 with TRBJ2-1; TRBD2 matches at 11 bases. V gave up 6 bases and J gave up 4 bases; unmatched junction bases: 5. Germline V CDR1 and CDR2: MNHEY, SMNVEV (reference sequence). This CDR3 is built from 15 residues. CDR3 amino acids: CASSTSGGNYNEQFF. The CDR3 DNA follows: TGTGCCAGCAGCACTAGCGGGGGAAATTACAATGAGCAGTTCTTC.

This clonotype was recorded a few times. V is TRBV7-2 and J is TRBJ1-1; no definite D call. Germline V lookup: CDR1 SGHTA, CDR2 FQGNSA. The V end was cut by 6 bases, the J end by 4 bases, with 15 bases between. The CDR3 is made up of 14 amino acids. CDR3 region: CASRYTSAGTEAFF. CDR3 DNA sequence: TGTGCCAGCAGGTACACGTCAGCGGGCACTGAAGCTTTCTTT. The variable domain in full, with the rest retrieved from reference TRBV7-2 and TRBJ1-1, is GAGVSQSPSNKVTEKGKDVELRCDPISGHTALYWYRQSLGQGLEFLIYFQGNSAPDKSGLPSDRFSAERTGGSVSTLTIQRTQQEDSAVYLCASRYTSAGTEAFFGQGTRLTVV.

This clonotype was observed many times. The rearrangement uses TRBV14 and TRBJ2-1, with 7 bases identical to TRBD2. J gave up 0 bases and V 4 bases, and 3 bases lay outside the gene matches. The CDR3 has 15 amino acids. From germline, CDR1 is SGHDN and CDR2 FVKESK. The CDR3 DNA is TGTGCCAGCAGCCCGCGGACTAGCTCCTACAATGAGCAGTTCTTC. This encodes CASSPRTSSYNEQFF.

This clonotype was seen ten or more times. The rearrangement joins TRBV12-5 to TRBJ2-5; 8 nucleotides align to TRBD2. This CDR3 is built from 13 residues. Germline loops: CDR1 LGHNT, CDR2 FRNRAP. V was pared by 6 bases and J by 5 bases, with 5 bases of the junction left unmatched. The CDR3 region is CASGSGGVETQYF. CDR3 sequence (DNA): TGTGCTAGTGGGTCGGGGGGGGTTGAGACCCAGTACTTC.

This clonotype was observed a handful of times. The chain links TRBV14 to TRBJ1-2, with 8 bases matching TRBD1. Unmatched junction bases numbered 8, after V lost 4 bases and J lost 4 bases. Per germline, CDR1 SGHDN and CDR2 FVKESK. The CDR3 consists of 15 residues. The CDR3 region has the DNA TGTGCCAGCAGCCCGCGGACAGGGTCGCCCTATGGCTACACCTTC. It yields the protein CASSPRTGSPYGYTF.

The genes are TRBV4-2 and TRBJ2-3, with TRBD2 identical over 10 bases. The CDR3 sequence is 18 residues long. From germline, CDR1 is LGHNA and CDR2 YNFKEQ. With 0 bases clipped from V and 2 bases from J, the junction kept 8 bases outside the gene matches. The CDR3 sequence is CASSQDSNSGGPTDTQYF. CDR3 coding DNA: TGTGCCAGCAGCCAAGATTCGAATAGCGGGGGGCCCACAGATACGCAGTATTTT.

Ten or more counts support this clonotype. The CDR3 DNA is TGCGCCAGCAGCCCGCAACTGGGGGCGCGGTCTGGGGCCAACGTCCTGACTTTC. The encoded protein is CASSPQLGARSGANVLTF. This rearrangement joins TRBV4-1 to TRBJ2-6; tentatively, D is TRBD1 (6 bases). This CDR3 comprises 18 residues. Germline CDR1 reads MGHRA; CDR2 reads YSYEKL. Between the trimmed V and J ends, which lost 4 bases and 1 base, there was a span of 17 bases.

The sample holds many counts of this clonotype. J is TRBJ2-1 and V is TRBV7-3; 10 bases are shared with TRBD1. The CDR3 consists of 16 residues. CDR1 and CDR2 from the germline V gene are SGHTA and FQGTGA. The V gene end was trimmed by 4 bases and the J gene end by 4 bases; junction bases not matched to a gene: 7. The CDR3 protein is CASSSSGTGAYNEQFF. Written as DNA, the CDR3 is TGTGCCAGCAGCTCCTCCGGGACAGGGGCTTACAATGAGCAGTTCTTC.

This clonotype came up a few times. This chain connects TRBV6-1 to TRBJ2-2; no reliable D call. Germline CDR1 MNHNS, CDR2 SASEGT. Trimming removed 9 bases at V and 4 bases at J, with 6 bases between. The CDR3 contains 11 residues. The CDR3 DNA sequence: TGTGCCAGTGGGGTCACCGGGGAGCTGTTTTTT. Translated, it gives CASGVTGELFF.

This clonotype was observed at least ten times. The chain has TRBV5-1 and TRBJ2-1; tentatively, D is TRBD2 (6 bases). Germline V CDR1 and CDR2: SGHRS, YFSETQ. CDR3 length: 17 residues. The V end was cut by 4 bases, the J end by 0 bases, with 17 bases between. The CDR3 sequence: CASSARIAASSYNEQFF. The CDR3 DNA sequence: TGCGCCAGCAGCGCAAGGATAGCGGCAAGCTCCTACAATGAGCAGTTCTTC.

This clonotype was counted many times. V and J are TRBV5-1 and TRBJ1-1; maybe TRBD1 (5 bases). This CDR3 spans 14 amino acids. Germline loops: CDR1 SGHRS, CDR2 YFSETQ. Trimming shortened V by 0 bases and J by 1 base, and 7 bases separated the two germline ends. CDR3 loop: CASSLAGGNTEAFF. The CDR3 region has the DNA TGCGCCAGCAGCTTGGCCGGGGGGAACACTGAAGCTTTCTTT. The complete variable domain, with remaining parts taken from reference TRBV5-1 and TRBJ1-1, reads KAGVTQTPRYLIKTRGQQVTLSCSPISGHRSVSWYQQTPGQGLQFLFEYFSETQRNKGNFPGRFSGRQFSNSRSEMNVSTLELGDSALYLCASSLAGGNTEAFFGQGTRLTVV.

This clonotype was recorded at least ten times. The rearrangement links TRBV12-3 or TRBV12-4 to TRBJ2-3, with 7 bases that match TRBD2. CDR3 size: 14 residues. The J segment lost 4 bases and the V segment lost 2 bases, leaving 3 bases of the junction unmatched. The CDR3, as DNA: TGTGCCAGCAGTTTACCCACTAGCGCAGATACGCAGTATTTT. This translates into CASSLPTSADTQYF.

The rearrangement links TRBV12-5 to TRBJ2-3; D unresolved. This CDR3 contains 12 residues. Germline V gene sequence: CDR1 LGHNT, CDR2 FRNRAP. The V and J ends lost 6 bases and 3 bases respectively, with 7 bases between them. CDR3 in amino acids: CASGRETDTQYF. Here the CDR3 DNA reads TGTGCTAGTGGCCGCGAAACAGATACGCAGTATTTT.

This clonotype was found many times. This chain connects TRBV6-5 to TRBJ2-1; 11 bases are a match to TRBD1. Germline CDR1 reads MNHEY; CDR2 reads SVGAGI. The CDR3 has 15 residues. V gave up 4 bases and J gave up 10 bases; unmatched junction bases: 9. The CDR3 is CASSSPGQGVLEQFF. The CDR3 nucleotides are TGTGCCAGCAGTTCTCCGGGACAGGGGGTCCTAGAGCAGTTCTTC.

The sample holds many counts of this clonotype. The J gene is TRBJ2-7, the V gene TRBV7-7, with 7 bases aligning to TRBD1. The CDR3 is made up of 14 amino acids. Germline-derived CDR1 and CDR2 are SSHAT and FNYEAQ (reference sequence). The V and J ends lost 1 base and 2 bases, in that order; junction bases with no gene match: 2. CDR3 coding DNA: TGTGCCAGCAGCTTAGGGACAGGTACCTACGAGCAGTACTTC. Its translation is CASSLGTGTYEQYF. Together with reference TRBV7-7 and TRBJ2-7, the CDR3 gives the full variable domain: GAGVSQSPRYKVTKRGQDVTLRCDPISSHATLYWYQQALGQGPEFLTYFNYEAQPDKSGLPSDRFSAERPEGSISTLTIQRTEQRDSAMYRCASSLGTGTYEQYFGPGTRLTVT.

About this clonotype itself: This could be a read error, since a much larger clone is one nucleotide away. This chain links TRBV12-3 or TRBV12-4 with TRBJ2-2; tentative D call: TRBD1 (6 bases). The length of the CDR3 is 16 residues. The CDR3 loop reads CASRNTWDTNTGELCF. The CDR3 region has the DNA TGTGCCAGCAGAAATACGTGGGACACGAACACCGGGGAGCTGTGTTTT.

Note on this clonotype: With a much larger clone just one base away, this may be a read error. CDR3 loop: CASSYVQGLSPEAFF. DNA of the CDR3: TGTGCCAGCAGTTACGTCCAGGGGCTCAGCCCTGAAGCTTTCTTT. The V and J genes are TRBV6-6 and TRBJ1-1, with D possibly TRBD1 on 6 matching bases. Trimming left V 2 bases short and J 6 bases short, with 16 bases between. Germline-derived CDR1 and CDR2 are MNHNY and SVGAGI (reference sequence). This CDR3 has 15 residues.